This paragraph covers one TCR beta chain sequence. Its antigen is undetermined. The CDR3 length is 16 residues. Germline V lookup: CDR1 SGHDT, CDR2 YYEEEE. TCRdb processed the 5' RACE reads again and assigns one entry to each CDR3 protein, with no DNA. This table lists approximately 460,000 distinct CDR3 sequences. This sample is drawn from a study of T cells expressing NK-cell markers. Overall study context: All TCR beta repertoires analysed originated from sorted CD3+CD56+NKG2C+, CD3+CD56+NKG2C- and CD3+CD56-NKG2C+ T cells. With respect to HCMV, most of the eight sequenced donors were seropositive, and one was seronegative. Study-wide points: Dominance of the CD3+CD56-NKG2C+ fraction by these clonotypes also held in several donors.

Sequences were obtained from blood T cells: a sorted CD56 or NKG2C T cell subset, CD4+ or CD8+ T cells, or bulk PBMC T cells (not recorded which). The chain links TRBV5-6 to TRBJ1-2; lacking DNA, the TRBD1 call made by TCRdb goes unchecked. The sequence was obtained from a woman between 18 and 69 years old in good health. The CDR3 spells CASSVGPRATNYGYTF.